This TCR beta chain came from a study of CD8 T cells in Susac syndrome (dated by TCRdb to between 2017 and 2020). In terms of the full investigation: Among the Susac syndrome patients who were sequenced, clinically active disease was present in six and clinical remission was observed in under ten. At the time of blood withdrawal, Susac syndrome patients were either therapy-naive, taking corticosteroids (with some also receiving IVIg), or on IVIg alone. Repertoire sequencing was used to test whether CD8+ T cell activation and differentiation in Susac syndrome was antigen driven. CD8+ T cell repertoire clonality was compared between approximately 12 healthy donors, some 14 Susac syndrome patients and fewer than 19 multiple sclerosis patients. On the study overall, not on this receptor specifically: Clonal expansion was seen in Susac syndrome CD8+ repertoires, peaking in CD8+ TEMRA cells and being greater in clinically active patients than in remitting ones. The number of individuals in the TCR sequencing and HLA analysis was acknowledged as relatively small. In the total CD8+ and CD8+ TEMRA repertoires, roughly 15 and five Susac-specific public clones, respectively, were identified.

RNA was extracted with the RNeasy kit and about 0.5 to 1 ug was reverse transcribed using random hexamers. TCR beta CDR3 regions were amplified with the immunoSEQ multiplex PCR assay covering 54 Vbeta and 13 Jbeta segments. PCR amplification bias was corrected using a synthetic template baseline for primer optimization and computational correction. On the study's bioinformatics: Reads were annotated to V, D and J genes according to IMGT and were analyzed with immunoSEQ Analyzer, with only productive sequences retained. Clonality was computed as one minus Shannon entropy normalized by log2 of the number of productive unique sequences. For each patient and control, public and private clones were evaluated within the 100 most prevalent clones. A clone was defined as Susac-specific if it was absent from the healthy and MS cohorts, from about a thousand published viral clones and from other ImmuneACCESS disease sequences. TCRdb reanalyzed the raw reads on its own, using fastp at Q25 for trimming and MiXCR for clone calling, and kept in-frame beta chains. Identical CDR3 proteins give one entry, which carries the most common genes and DNA. TCRdb's processing, not the authors' own work, is the source of the V and J calls. The sample contains about 120,000 distinct CDR3 sequences, roughly 94% of them found a single time. About 0.3% of the sample is taken by the ten largest.

High-throughput TCR beta sequencing profiled peripheral blood CD8+ and CD4+ T cells from healthy donors, Susac syndrome patients and multiple sclerosis patients. Susac syndrome patients met recently defined diagnostic criteria for definite or probable disease. Bulk CD8+ and CD4+ T cells were purified by magnetic negative isolation, while CD8+ TEMRA cells were enriched using FACS. Blood was collected in EDTA tubes and processed within 24 hours, with PBMCs isolated through density gradient centrifugation. PBMCs intended for TCR sequencing were frozen in liquid nitrogen and were later thawed in a 37 degrees C water bath. A purity of at least 90% was achieved for sorted or isolated CD4+, CD8+ and CD8+ TEMRA cells. As concerns this clonotype: No antigen is known for it. Per-base quality was not reported, and no clone a single base away is much larger than it.

The CDR3 runs 16 residues from the cysteine to the phenylalanine. CDR3 DNA only is kept here, 48 bases in frame from base 1. V is pruned by 1 base and J by 2 bases, leaving 6 bases of the junction without a gene match. Reading the germline V gene (reference sequence) gives CDR1 SGHKS and CDR2 YYEKEE. Sequencing was carried out using CD8+ T cells from PBMCs. The receptor was isolated from a human donor with Susac syndrome. The chain is encoded by TRBV5-5 joined to TRBJ1-2, and TRBD1 matches 9 of the central bases. The CDR3 has the sequence CASSLQTGGWNYGYTF. The DNA sequence is given as TGTGCCAGCAGCTTGCAAACAGGGGGCTGGAACTATGGCTACACCTTC.